The present T cell receptor (beta chain) was sequenced within a study of blood T cell repertoires in COVID-19. Study context: Researchers got acute and convalescent COVID-19 samples from the United States, Italy and Spain.

Patients in Seattle were enrolled during active infection, then followed longitudinally. Germline CDR1 is SNHLY and CDR2 is FYNNEI. The CDR3 is 14 amino acids. V was clipped by 6 bases and J by 7 bases, with 15 bases between them. Clones were read by immunoSEQ multiplex PCR, and TCRdb kept only the in-frame ones, dropping some. The sample lists hundreds of thousands of clones, around nine tenths occurring once. The receptor was derived from a woman in her 70s with COVID-19, enrolled during active disease. Sequenced material: peripheral blood. V usage is TRBV2 and J usage is TRBJ1-4; maybe TRBD1 (6 bases). CDR3 nucleotides: TGTGCCAGCAGACCTACAGGGCTGGGTGAAAAACTGTTTTTT. It is translated as CASRPTGLGEKLFF.